This TCR beta chain was captured in a study of T cells after yellow fever vaccination. This clonotype appeared many times. Germline lookup yields CDR1 MNHEY and CDR2 SMNVEV (reference sequence). The CDR3 is 13 residues long. The ends were cut back, 2 bases at V and 5 bases at J, with 7 bases in the middle. Using its own MiXCR run on the 5' RACE reads, TCRdb lists one record per CDR3 protein. The data show 400,000 or so distinct CDR3 sequences, roughly 6.2% seen once. This clonotype was sampled from a young man who received the YFV17D yellow fever vaccine. The gene calls are TRBV27 and TRBJ2-1, with D hard to call. This specimen consisted of PBMCs, obtained 5 days after the yellow fever booster vaccination. The CDR3 nucleotides are TGTGCCAGCAGTTTAACCAGGCACAATGAGCAGTTCTTC. Translated: CASSLTRHNEQFF.